This TCR beta chain originates from a study of blood T cell repertoires in COVID-19. V lost 3 bases and J 8 bases, leaving 7 bases between the germline ends. Germline V gene lookup returns CDR1 LNHDA and CDR2 SQIVND (reference sequence). This CDR3 has 11 amino acids. Profiled with immunoSEQ multiplex PCR; TCRdb holds only in-frame clones, not every one. The sample consists of fewer than 110,000 clones, more than 70% of them appearing once. V usage is TRBV19 and J usage is TRBJ1-1, with TRBD1 as a possible D gene (6 bases). The specimen was peripheral blood. This clonotype was sampled from a man between 35 and 55 years old with active or convalescent COVID-19. CDR3 DNA sequence: TGTGCCAGTAGTATGGGACAAGAAGCTTTCTTT. This translates into CASSMGQEAFF.